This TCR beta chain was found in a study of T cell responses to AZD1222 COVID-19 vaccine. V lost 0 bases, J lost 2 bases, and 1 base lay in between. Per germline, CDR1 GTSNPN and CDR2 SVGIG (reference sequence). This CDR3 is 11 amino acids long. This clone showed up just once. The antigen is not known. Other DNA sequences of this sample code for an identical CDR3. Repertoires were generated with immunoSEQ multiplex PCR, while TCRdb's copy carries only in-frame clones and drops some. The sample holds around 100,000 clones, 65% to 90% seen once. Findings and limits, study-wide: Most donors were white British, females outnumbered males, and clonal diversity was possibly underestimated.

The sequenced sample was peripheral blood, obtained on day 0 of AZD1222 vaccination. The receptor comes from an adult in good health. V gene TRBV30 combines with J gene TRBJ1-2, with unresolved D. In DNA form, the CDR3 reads TGTGCCTGGAGTGTCAACTATGGCTACACCTTC. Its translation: CAWSVNYGYTF.